This paragraph reports one TCR beta chain. This clone has just one count. Its antigen is still unknown. The record has no base qualities; no much larger clone is one base away. The sample is drawn from a study of cytomegalovirus exposure and HLA in healthy donors (dated by TCRdb to the late 2010s). Regarding the study in general: An earlier analysis of several hundred of the donors reported approximately 290 Gb of sequence data and 120 million or so unique TCR beta sequences from roughly 180 million T cells. In an earlier analysis of over 550 of the donors, high-throughput TCR beta sequencing was used to judge whether each TCR beta V gene segment behaved as functional or pseudogenic. The genetic ancestry cluster associated with self-reported Caucasian donors included roughly 84% of the roughly 400 genotyped donors. The study aimed to test whether cataloging public T cell receptors could reveal signatures of past pathogen exposure. Both class I and class II loci were covered by HLA typing, at four-digit resolution. An early release that covered about 640 HLA-typed donors contained 250 to 350 gigabases of sequencing data and tens of millions of unique TCR sequences. Because of strong linkage in the cohort, roughly five DR-DQ haplotypes were treated as single units for association and clustering. The T cell repertoires of several hundred subjects were profiled by immunosequencing and related to cytomegalovirus serostatus. Typing coverage varied by locus: roughly 629-640 donors for A, B, C, DRB1 and DQB1; roughly 500 for DQA1; about 570 for DPA1; some 470 for DPB1. All discovery cohort repertoires had been generated on a single sequencing platform. To study patterns of TCR occurrence, a later analysis re-analyzed previously published TCR beta repertoires from around 670 donors and added high-resolution HLA genotyping. The study combined high-throughput TCR immunosequencing, statistical association of individual TCRs with disease status, and machine learning to predict cytomegalovirus infection status. On average, around 200,000 unique TCR beta nucleotide sequences were sequenced per donor among a few hundred genotyped donors of the cohort, with roughly 19% of those sequences being non-productive. Rather than using new phenotypic data, the later analysis identified candidate immune exposures from TCR beta sequences and from how often those sequences occurred across donors. In a later genetic analysis, genome-wide SNP genotypes for 398 of the 666 donors were used, and that subset was treated as a discovery cohort. Donor age, sex, ethnicity and CMV serostatus were collected together with the repertoire data. Besides the first cohort of around 700 subjects, a separate validation cohort made up of roughly 130 different subjects was used.

The cohort comprised some 680 healthy bone marrow donors. All cohort members were sampled while nominally healthy, although unrecorded immune exposures were likely present. The donor was CMV seropositive and belonged to the group of 250 to 350 seropositive cohort members. A peripheral blood sample was collected from each donor, and TCR beta sequencing was performed on peripheral blood mononuclear cells. The Qiagen DNeasy Blood Extraction Kit was used to extract genomic DNA from the blood cell samples. The CDR3 runs 14 amino acids, cysteine and phenylalanine included. Only the CDR3 part of the read is kept: 42 bases, read in frame from the first base. The germline V gene sets CDR1 to SGHVS and CDR2 to FQNEAQ. The germline V and J ends show losses of 4 bases and 2 bases respectively, and no gene match explains 4 bases of the junction. The paper's findings and limits, for the study overall: In vitro tests confirmed that three of the cytomegalovirus-associated TCR beta chains recognize cytomegalovirus antigens. The cohort was sequenced for TCR beta chains only, and without alpha or paired-chain data the features that could be detected were limited. Because the 87-base-pair reads could not distinguish some IMGT-functional V segments, including TRBV6-2 and TRBV6-3, those segments were excluded. A total of 150 to 200 TCR beta chains were listed by the study as associated with cytomegalovirus. In an earlier analysis of approximately 590 of the donors, most TCR beta V segments appeared in productive rearrangements about 87% or about 30% of the time, broadly matching IMGT annotations. Compared with equally common non-associated chains, HLA-associated TCR beta chains in a later analysis were more clonally expanded and had lower generation probabilities. Cytomegalovirus status was reported to be diagnosed by the classifier with high specificity and sensitivity in both the original and validation cohorts. Immune exposure information for the cohort was limited to CMV serostatus. Most CMV-associated TCR beta chains appeared to be HLA-restricted in a later analysis, and the HLA associations seemed to be driven largely by CMV exposure. Linkage disequilibrium might explain the correlated functional status among segregating V segments, but an unknown experimental factor could not be excluded. A later genetic analysis reported fewer N-insertions in productive TCRs among donors in an Asian-associated ancestry cluster than the approximately 700-donor mean. The presence/absence analyses assumed that sequencing depth was roughly uniform across donors, and that assumption may not be true. In a later genetic analysis, a missense DCLRE1C variant was associated with V-gene and J-gene trimming of TCR beta chains, and the association was replicated in an independent cohort. According to a later analysis, TCR association rates differed among HLA loci, with DRB1 alleles showing the most associated TCRs and HLA-C alleles showing the fewest. It was suggested by the authors that the approach could potentially be generalized to other disease states and immunological phenotypes. Strong co-occurrence of HLA alleles, especially DR and DQ, made assigning TCR associations to individual alleles difficult. A later analysis reported that several top co-occurrence clusters appeared linked to parvovirus B19, influenza, CMV and Epstein-Barr virus. A later analysis associated about 18,000 TCR beta sequences with specific HLA alleles at a false discovery rate of 0.05. Across donors, most TCR sequences were observed very rarely, whereas some public TCRs were present in many individuals. Because counts were too low, roughly 18 rarely observed V segments, including chromosome 9 orphons, were left out of the earlier analysis of roughly 600 of the donors. A cluster of highly shared sequence variants was judged likely to represent a technical artifact of the sequencing pipeline. HLA typing was unavailable for some donors at each locus, so association tests used only the typed subset. A further reported finding was that TCR beta sequences accurately predicted the HLA-A and HLA-B alleles for most subjects in the first cohort.

Receptor amplification or capture employed the immunoSEQ multiplex PCR assay. The multiplex PCR relied on a mix of 60 forward primers for TCR Vbeta segments and 13 reverse primers for TCR Jbeta segments. Amplification of the CDR3 region of rearranged TCR beta genes was performed with a multiplex PCR assay on genomic DNA. Amplified TCR beta libraries were sequenced as 87-base-pair reads on the Illumina HiSeq System. On the authors' methods: A later analysis tallied tens of millions of unique TCR beta chains across the 666 repertoires, and about 12 million of those chains were shared by two or more donors. To remove PCR and sequencing errors, raw reads were error-corrected and collapsed into unique sequences using a nearest-neighbor algorithm that merged closely related sequences. Alignment of CDR3 sequences to IMGT reference sequences was used to assign V, D and J gene segments. For a sequence to be retained, at least a six-nucleotide match to both a V gene segment and a J gene segment was required. Rearrangements were classified as productive when the CDR3 lacked stop codons and remained in frame with V and J, and all other rearrangements were classified as non-productive. CDR3 was defined according to IMGT convention as the region running from the second conserved V-encoded cysteine to the conserved J-encoded phenylalanine. The earlier analysis of about 610 of the donors excluded sequences that lacked an unambiguous match to a single V gene segment. In an earlier analysis of a few hundred of the donors, V segments were called functional above 56.7% productive rearrangements and were called segregating when the between-donor standard deviation exceeded 5%. To diagnose cytomegalovirus status from the catalog of TCR beta chain sequences, a statistical classification framework was built. A later analysis assigned V and J genes by comparing TCR nucleotide sequences with IMGT/GENE-DB human TR gene sequences. The TCRdist pipeline was used in a later analysis to assign CDR3 sequences and most-parsimonious VDJ recombination scenarios. In a later analysis, each TCR beta chain was defined by its CDR3 amino acid sequence together with its V-gene family, and reads lacking a unique V-gene family were excluded. In a later analysis, 450 to 600 highly shared, low-generation-probability nucleotide sequences were removed to address suspected cross-contamination and a sequencing artifact. For each public chain, a later analysis derived a clonal expansion index from normalized ranks of inferred template counts within each repertoire. In a later analysis, generation probabilities were computed with a VDJ recombination model fitted to out-of-frame rearrangements, and the resulting probabilities were checked against IGoR. In a later analysis, hypergeometric tests were used to score TCR-TCR, TCR-HLA and TCR-CMV co-occurrence, with a repertoire-size bias correction applied to TCR pairs. A later analysis estimated false discovery rates by permuting HLA or CMV assignments 20 times. In a later analysis, co-occurring TCRs were grouped with DBSCAN, and TCRdist sequence similarity was added when clustering was performed within HLA-allele-positive subsets. Repertoires with fewer than 30,000 or more than 120,000 public chains were left out of co-occurrence clustering, as were five repertoires with anomalous nucleotide sharing. This is the immuneACCESS table as TCRdb keeps it, with only in-frame sequences that have V and J called. A part of the clones is gone; compared with another copy, unresolved V genes explain less than half, and the rest is unexplained. V and J calls and clone size are copied from that table; D and trimming were computed from the DNA. A total of about 160,000 clones appear in this sample, over 70% of them only once. The top ten clones comprise roughly 10% of the sample.

The receptor was isolated from a man aged 18 to 35 in good health and CMV-seropositive. Sequences were obtained from PBMCs. The chain is made from TRBV7-8 and TRBJ2-7; TRBD1 fits 8 bases in the junction. The CDR3 protein: CASSSDRGPYEQYF. The DNA reads TGTGCCAGCAGCTCCGACAGGGGCCCCTACGAGCAGTACTTC.